The rows below give T cell receptor beta chains drawn from one sample of a study of radiotherapy plus CTLA-4 blockade in lung cancer. Generated by immunoSEQ multiplex PCR, the TCRdb table keeps only in-frame clones and is missing some. Of 90,000 to 100,000 clones listed, about 70% were seen once; the top ten hold roughly 3.1%. The specimen comprised peripheral blood, sampled from a patient treated with radiotherapy plus ipilimumab. The receptors stem from a human donor with non-small cell lung cancer who had a partial response to radiotherapy plus ipilimumab. Some clones in this sample may be carry-over from other donors' samples. CDR3s include the opening cysteine and the closing phenylalanine or tryptophan. The D gene is left open where the match is weak. A clone size is listed for some rows: how often the clone was seen (once, few, many), or a class if it is expanded.

J gene | V gene | D gene | clone size | CDR3 DNA | CDR3 protein
TRBJ1-2 | TRBV28 | NA | NA | TGTGCCAGCAGTTTAGGGGGGGCCAAAGCTAACTATGGCTACACCTTC | CASSLGGAKANYGYTF
TRBJ2-1 | TRBV18 | NA | NA | TGTGCCAGCCAGCCCGACCTCTGGAGTCGTAGTGAGCAGTTCTTC | CASQPDLWSRSEQFF
TRBJ1-1 | TRBV4-1 | NA | few | TGCGCCAGCGGGTCTCCTCTCGGACTGAGGACTGAAGCTTTCTTT | CASGSPLGLRTEAFF
TRBJ2-7 | TRBV7-6 | NA | NA | TGTGCCAGCAGCTTAGGGAGAGGGGAGCAGTACTTC | CASSLGRGEQYF
TRBJ2-7 | TRBV28 | TRBD1 | NA | TGTGCCATCAACAGGGGCTACGAGCAGTACTTC | CAINRGYEQYF
TRBJ1-1 | TRBV14 | TRBD1 | NA | TGTGCCAGCAGCCAGAACAGGGGGACAGCGGCTGAAGCTTTCTTT | CASSQNRGTAAEAFF
TRBJ1-1 | TRBV7-9 | NA | few | TGTGCCAGCAGCTTAGCGGCTGGTTCTGAAGCTTTCTTT | CASSLAAGSEAFF
TRBJ2-2 | TRBV5-1 | NA | NA | TGCGCCAGCAGCTTTGGGCCCGGGAACACCGGGGAGCTGTTTTTT | CASSFGPGNTGELFF
TRBJ2-3 | TRBV29-1 | TRBD2 | NA | TGCAGCGTCTCACTAGCGGGGAAAGACACAGATACGCAGTATTTT | CSVSLAGKDTDTQYF
TRBJ1-2 | TRBV6-6 | NA | NA | TGTGCCAGCAGTCCATTCGACAGATATGGCTACACCTTC | CASSPFDRYGYTF
TRBJ2-7 | TRBV6-6 | TRBD1 | once | TGTGCCAGCAGTGGGGACAGGGTCCACGAGCAGTACTTC | CASSGDRVHEQYF
TRBJ2-2 | TRBV10-3 | TRBD2 | NA | TGTGCCATCAGTGAGTCGACTAGCGGGAGGTTTGGGAACACCGGGGAGCTGTTTTTT | CAISESTSGRFGNTGELFF
TRBJ1-5 | TRBV7-2 | TRBD1 | once | TGTGCCAGCAGCCCGTTTTGGGGGACAGGGGGTCAGCCCCAGCATTTT | CASSPFWGTGGQPQHF
TRBJ1-5 | TRBV30 | TRBD1 | NA | TGTGCCTGGCAACAGGGGGCGAGCAATCAGCCCCAGCATTTT | CAWQQGASNQPQHF
TRBJ1-3 | TRBV5-1 | NA | many | TGCGCCAGCAGCCACGCAAAGTACTCTTACTCTGGAAACACCATATATTTT | CASSHAKYSYSGNTIYF
TRBJ2-7 | TRBV6-6 | TRBD2 | NA | TGTGCCAGCAGTTACCTACTAGCGGGTGAGGGCGGCGAGCAGTACTTC | CASSYLLAGEGGEQYF
TRBJ2-5 | TRBV28 | TRBD2 | few | TGTGCCAGCAGACCGGGAGGCCAAGAGACCCAGTACTTC | CASRPGGQETQYF
TRBJ1-5 | TRBV7-9 | TRBD1 | few | TGTGCCAGCAGCTCATCTACAGGGGCCCAGGGGCCCCAGCATTTT | CASSSSTGAQGPQHF
TRBJ2-7 | TRBV19 | TRBD2 | NA | TGTGCCAGTAGTTTAGCGGGAAGCTCCTACGAGCAGTACTTC | CASSLAGSSYEQYF
TRBJ2-1 | TRBV7-3 | NA | NA | TGTGCCAGCAGCTTAACGTCGACGACGGAGAATGAGCAGTTCTTC | CASSLTSTTENEQFF
TRBJ2-3 | TRBV2 | NA | NA | TGTGCCAGCGGGGACACAGGCGCCCTAAAGAATACGCAGTATTTT | CASGDTGALKNTQYF
TRBJ1-1 | TRBV29-1 | NA | few | TGCAGCGTTCAAAGGGGGGGCGCCTTAAACACTGAAGCTTTCTTT | CSVQRGGALNTEAFF
TRBJ1-6 | TRBV28 | TRBD1 | once | TGTGCCAGCAGTATGGACAGGGGGAATTCACCCCTCCACTTT | CASSMDRGNSPLHF
TRBJ2-5 | TRBV5-5 | NA | NA | TGTGCCAGCAGCTTGGATCAGGGCCAAGAGACCCAGTACTTC | CASSLDQGQETQYF
TRBJ2-1 | TRBV11-2 | TRBD2 | few | TGTGCCAGCAGCTTAGTAAGGCTAGCGGGAGCGGGGGCCTACAATGAGCAGTTCTTC | CASSLVRLAGAGAYNEQFF
TRBJ1-6 | TRBV7-8 | NA | NA | TGTGCCACCAACCCCCAGTCCGTTTCTTCACCCCTCCACTTT | CATNPQSVSSPLHF
TRBJ2-7 | TRBV11-2 | TRBD1 | NA | TGTGCCAGCAGCCGAAGAGGGACAGGGGCTTTATCGCAGTACTTC | CASSRRGTGALSQYF
TRBJ2-6 | TRBV28 | NA | NA | TGTGCCAGCGGTACAGGGCTGGCTGGGGCCAACGTCCTGACTTTC | CASGTGLAGANVLTF
TRBJ2-7 | TRBV7-2 | TRBD2 | NA | TGTGCCAGCAGCTCCCCCGGACTAGCGGGAACCGAGCAGTACTTC | CASSSPGLAGTEQYF
TRBJ2-7 | TRBV9 | NA | NA | TGTGCCAGCAGCGTAGAGCCTAGCGAGAATTACGAGCAGTACTTC | CASSVEPSENYEQYF
TRBJ2-1 | TRBV7-9 | TRBD2 | once | TGTGCCAGCAGCCTAGCGGGAGGGCCGGGTTTCTTC | CASSLAGGPGFF
TRBJ2-3 | TRBV4-1 | TRBD2 | few | TGCGCCAGCAGCCAAGGGATACTAGCGGGGGGACGAGATACGCAGTATTTT | CASSQGILAGGRDTQYF
TRBJ1-2 | TRBV2 | TRBD1 | NA | TGTGCCAGCAGTCGGACAGGGGGCATTAGTGTCTATGGCTACACCTTC | CASSRTGGISVYGYTF